This is a list of T cell receptor beta chains from one sample in a study of T-cell memory formation after mild COVID-19. MiXCR was run by TCRdb on the 5' RACE reads, yielding one entry per CDR3 protein. The sample lists 350,000 to 500,000 distinct CDR3 sequences, 15% to 25% occurring once. The sequenced sample was PBMCs or a T cell subset sorted from them (not recorded which). The receptors were gathered from an adult woman who had mild COVID-19 (a few samples of this study predate the infection). Cell type and time point are not known. The CDR3 runs from the conserved cysteine through the conserved F or W. The D gene is left open where the match is weak. Expanded clones get a size class; other rows say once, few or many, or leave the size out.

d_gene: .
v_gene: TRBV12-3/TRBV12-4
j_gene: TRBJ2-7
abundance: .
CDR3nt: TGTGCCAGCAGTACCGACAGCGCCTACGAGCAGTACTTC
CDR3aa: CASSTDSAYEQYF

d_gene: TRBD2
v_gene: TRBV5-1
j_gene: TRBJ2-3
abundance: .
CDR3nt: TGCGCCAGCAGCTTAGTCCTAGCGCGGGGGGATACGCAGTATTTT
CDR3aa: CASSLVLARGDTQYF

d_gene: .
v_gene: TRBV2
j_gene: TRBJ2-1
abundance: .
CDR3nt: TGTGCCAGCAGTGAAGCCTCAGAGCAGTTCTTC
CDR3aa: CASSEASEQFF

d_gene: .
v_gene: TRBV7-2
j_gene: TRBJ2-5
abundance: .
CDR3nt: TGTGCCAGCAGCCCCATCCCACAGGGGGGGAAGACCCAGTACTTC
CDR3aa: CASSPIPQGGKTQYF

d_gene: TRBD2
v_gene: TRBV12-5
j_gene: TRBJ2-7
abundance: .
CDR3nt: TGTGCTAGTGGTTTGCCCGGACTAGCGGGCAGCTCCTACGAGCAGTACTTC
CDR3aa: CASGLPGLAGSSYEQYF

d_gene: TRBD2
v_gene: TRBV5-1
j_gene: TRBJ2-3
abundance: .
CDR3nt: TGCGCCAGCAGCCGCGAAGGGACTAGCGGCACAGATACGCAGTATTTT
CDR3aa: CASSREGTSGTDTQYF

d_gene: .
v_gene: TRBV5-1
j_gene: TRBJ1-1
abundance: few
CDR3nt: TGCGCCAGCAGCTTGTACCGGGGCGCCGGGTTGAACACTGAAGCTTTCTTT
CDR3aa: CASSLYRGAGLNTEAFF

d_gene: TRBD1
v_gene: TRBV7-9
j_gene: TRBJ1-1
abundance: .
CDR3nt: TGTGCCAGCAGCCTAGGGGACAGGGAGGCCACTGAAGCTTTCTTT
CDR3aa: CASSLGDREATEAFF

d_gene: .
v_gene: TRBV5-1
j_gene: TRBJ2-5
abundance: .
CDR3nt: TGCGCCAGCAGCTCCGGACCCATCAGGGGGGCCGGGGAGACCCAGTACTTC
CDR3aa: CASSSGPIRGAGETQYF

d_gene: TRBD2
v_gene: TRBV30
j_gene: TRBJ2-7
abundance: .
CDR3nt: TGTGCCTGGACTAGCGGGAGACCCTACGAGCAGTACTTC
CDR3aa: CAWTSGRPYEQYF

d_gene: .
v_gene: TRBV12-3/TRBV12-4
j_gene: TRBJ2-3
abundance: few
CDR3nt: TGTGCCAGCAGTTCAACGTCGGGGCCGGGAGATACGCAGTATTTT
CDR3aa: CASSSTSGPGDTQYF

d_gene: TRBD2
v_gene: TRBV20-1
j_gene: TRBJ2-1
abundance: .
CDR3nt: TGCAGTGCGGCCACCGGGACTAGCCCGTTCTTC
CDR3aa: CSAATGTSPFF

d_gene: TRBD1
v_gene: TRBV20-1
j_gene: TRBJ2-1
abundance: .
CDR3nt: TGCAGTGCTTCTGACAGGGCCGCCTACAATGAGCAGTTCTTC
CDR3aa: CSASDRAAYNEQFF

d_gene: .
v_gene: TRBV7-2
j_gene: TRBJ2-7
abundance: many
CDR3nt: TGTGCCAGCAGCTCGCAGGGGATGTCGGGGTCCTACGAGCAGTACTTC
CDR3aa: CASSSQGMSGSYEQYF

d_gene: .
v_gene: TRBV24-1
j_gene: TRBJ2-5
abundance: .
CDR3nt: TGTGCCACCAGTGATTATGGGACTTCGTACCAAGAGACCCAGTACTTC
CDR3aa: CATSDYGTSYQETQYF

d_gene: .
v_gene: TRBV4-1
j_gene: TRBJ2-5
abundance: few
CDR3nt: TGCGCCAGCAGCCCCACAGGGCTCCGAGAGACCCAGTACTTC
CDR3aa: CASSPTGLRETQYF

d_gene: TRBD2
v_gene: TRBV19
j_gene: TRBJ2-1
abundance: .
CDR3nt: TGTGCCAGTAGTCCAGCGGGACTAGCTTATCGTGAGCAGTTCTTC
CDR3aa: CASSPAGLAYREQFF

d_gene: .
v_gene: TRBV20-1
j_gene: TRBJ2-1
abundance: few
CDR3nt: TGCAGTCAATCCCAGGACAATGAGCAGTTCTTC
CDR3aa: CSQSQDNEQFF

d_gene: .
v_gene: TRBV13
j_gene: TRBJ1-2
abundance: .
CDR3nt: TGTGCCAGCAGCTCCTCAGCTAACTATGGCTACACCTTC
CDR3aa: CASSSSANYGYTF

d_gene: .
v_gene: TRBV7-8
j_gene: TRBJ2-2
abundance: few
CDR3nt: TGTGCCAGCAGCTTAGGAACCTACCCCGGGGAGCTGTTTTTT
CDR3aa: CASSLGTYPGELFF

d_gene: .
v_gene: TRBV27
j_gene: TRBJ2-2
abundance: .
CDR3nt: TGTGCCAGCAGACAGGGTTGGAACACCGGGGAGCTGTTTTTT
CDR3aa: CASRQGWNTGELFF

d_gene: TRBD2
v_gene: TRBV5-1
j_gene: TRBJ2-7
abundance: .
CDR3nt: TGCGCCAGCAGCTCTAGCGGGAGCAGTAACGAGCAGTACTTC
CDR3aa: CASSSSGSSNEQYF

d_gene: TRBD2
v_gene: TRBV20-1
j_gene: TRBJ2-3
abundance: few
CDR3nt: TGCAGTGCTAGAGATATAGCGGGGGGCCCCTGGGATACGCAGTATTTT
CDR3aa: CSARDIAGGPWDTQYF

d_gene: TRBD1
v_gene: TRBV5-4
j_gene: TRBJ1-1
abundance: .
CDR3nt: TGTGCCAGCAGCTTGGGACAGGGGATTTTAGCTGAAGCTTTCTTT
CDR3aa: CASSLGQGILAEAFF

d_gene: .
v_gene: TRBV20-1
j_gene: TRBJ2-7
abundance: .
CDR3nt: TGCAGTGCTAGGATCCAGGGGTCGAGCTCCTACGAGCAGTACTTC
CDR3aa: CSARIQGSSSYEQYF

d_gene: TRBD1
v_gene: TRBV2
j_gene: TRBJ1-2
abundance: .
CDR3nt: TGTGCCAGCACCGTCGACAGGGAGGTTAACTATGGCTACACCTTC
CDR3aa: CASTVDREVNYGYTF

d_gene: TRBD1
v_gene: TRBV20-1
j_gene: TRBJ1-1
abundance: .
CDR3nt: TGCAGTGCTAGTTGGGACAGGGGGCGAGAAGACACTGAAGCTTTCTTT
CDR3aa: CSASWDRGREDTEAFF

d_gene: .
v_gene: TRBV12-3/TRBV12-4
j_gene: TRBJ2-5
abundance: .
CDR3nt: TGTGCCAGCAGTTCACCGGGGGTAGAGACCCAGTACTTC
CDR3aa: CASSSPGVETQYF

d_gene: .
v_gene: TRBV7-9
j_gene: TRBJ1-1
abundance: many
CDR3nt: TGTGCCAGCAGTCAACAGGGGAACACTGAAGCTTTCTTT
CDR3aa: CASSQQGNTEAFF

d_gene: TRBD1
v_gene: TRBV7-9
j_gene: TRBJ2-7
abundance: .
CDR3nt: TGTGCCAGCAGCCGGGCAGGGGGCGACGAGCAGTACTTC
CDR3aa: CASSRAGGDEQYF

d_gene: .
v_gene: TRBV4-3
j_gene: TRBJ1-1
abundance: .
CDR3nt: TGCGCCAGCAGCCAAGATGAGGAGAGGGTGAACACTGAAGCTTTCTTT
CDR3aa: CASSQDEERVNTEAFF

d_gene: TRBD2
v_gene: TRBV4-2
j_gene: TRBJ2-5
abundance: .
CDR3nt: TGTGCCAGCAGCGACACAAGGGGAGGGGAGACCCAGTACTTC
CDR3aa: CASSDTRGGETQYF